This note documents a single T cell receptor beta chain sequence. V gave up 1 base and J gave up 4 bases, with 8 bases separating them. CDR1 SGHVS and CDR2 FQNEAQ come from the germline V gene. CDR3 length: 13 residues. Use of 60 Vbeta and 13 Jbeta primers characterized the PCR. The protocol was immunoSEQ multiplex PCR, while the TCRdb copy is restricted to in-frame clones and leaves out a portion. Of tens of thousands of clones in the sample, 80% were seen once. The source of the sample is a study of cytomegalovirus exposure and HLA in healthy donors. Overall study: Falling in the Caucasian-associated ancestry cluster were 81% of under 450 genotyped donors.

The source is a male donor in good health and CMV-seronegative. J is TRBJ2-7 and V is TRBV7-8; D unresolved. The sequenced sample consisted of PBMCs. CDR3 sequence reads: CASSLDSKYEQYF. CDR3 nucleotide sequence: TGTGCCAGCAGCTTAGATAGCAAGTACGAGCAGTACTTC.